The sequence of this TCR beta chain was determined in a study of T cell responses to AZD1222 COVID-19 vaccine. A note on this clone: Antigen unknown.

Produced via immunoSEQ multiplex PCR; TCRdb's table is partial and in-frame only. Of about 150,000 clones in the sample, 91% were seen once. The analysis combined second doses at about 4 or about 12 weeks. Study observations and caveats: Clonal diversity may have been underestimated, and the donors were mostly white British, with more females than males. Only after the peak T cell response were repertoires sampled. Of the AZD1222 recipients, only five to seven were seropositive at baseline.

CDR1 is MDHEN, CDR2 SYDVKM, per germline. With 5 bases clipped from V and 4 bases from J, the junction kept 12 bases outside the gene matches. This CDR3 is built from 17 residues. The receptor's source is an adult who received the AZD1222 COVID-19 vaccine. The V and J genes are TRBV28 and TRBJ1-5; TRBD1 matches 9 bases. Here the sequenced sample was peripheral blood, taken 28 days after the second AZD1222 dose. CDR3 nucleotides: TGTGCCAGCAGTCCTTCTCTCGGACAGGGGATAAATCAGCCCCAGCATTTT. Translated, it gives CASSPSLGQGINQPQHF.